Listed below are T cell receptor beta chains from one sample, sequenced in a study of tumor and adjacent non-tumor tissue in lung cancer. TCRdb re-called the multiplex PCR reads through MiXCR, storing one row per CDR3 protein. This sample has roughly 67,000 distinct CDR3 sequences; 75% to 85% occur once, and the top ten carry more than 40%. Sequencing was done on a sample of distant non-tumor lung tissue. The origin of the receptors is a man aged 55 to 70 with non-small cell lung cancer. CDR3s include the opening cysteine and the closing phenylalanine or tryptophan. The D gene is left open where the match is weak. A clone size is listed for some rows: how often the clone was seen (once, few, many), or a class if it is expanded.

V gene	J gene	D gene	clone size	CDR3 protein	CDR3 DNA
TRBV28	TRBJ2-1	.	.	CASSFPVSAGYYNDQFF	TGTGCCAGCAGTTTCCCCGTTAGTGCGGGCTACTACAATGACCAGTTCTTC
TRBV11-2	TRBJ1-1	.	many	CASSFNGDTEAFF	TGTGCCAGCAGCTTTAACGGAGACACTGAAGCTTTCTTT
TRBV28	TRBJ2-3	.	.	CDSSFPLEQPGQRSTDTQYF	TGTGACAGCAGTTTCCCCCTAGAACAACCGGGGCAGAGATCCACAGATACGCAGTATTTT
TRBV11-1	TRBJ2-2	TRBD1	.	CASCYTSGTGGLFF	TGTGCCAGCTGCTATACCAGTGGCACAGGGGGGCTGTTTTTT
TRBV20-1	TRBJ2-2	TRBD2	once	CSARDLAGATGELFF	TGCAGTGCTAGAGATCTAGCGGGAGCCACCGGGGAGCTGTTTTTT
TRBV5-6	TRBJ1-6	.	.	CANSLGQGNGSPLYF	TGTGCCAACAGCTTGGGGCAGGGGAATGGATCACCCCTCTACTTT
TRBV24-1	TRBJ2-1	TRBD2	.	CATSDATSGSINEQFF	TGTGCCACGAGTGACGCGACTAGCGGGAGTATTAATGAGCAGTTCTTC
TRBV11-3	TRBJ2-7	.	.	CASSPPGHVAREQYF	TGTGCCAGTAGTCCCCCGGGACATGTGGCTCGGGAGCAGTACTTC
TRBV11-3	TRBJ2-3	.	.	CVSSSQGRDKAQYF	TGTGTCAGCAGCTCACAGGGACGGGATAAAGCGCAGTATTTT
TRBV29-1	TRBJ1-1	.	.	CSVVKWGGAEALF	TGCAGCGTTGTTAAATGGGGTGGCGCTGAAGCTCTCTTT
TRBV6-5	TRBJ1-1	.	.	CASSTSTVNTEAFF	TGTGCCAGCAGTACTTCAACAGTGAACACTGAAGCTTTCTTT
TRBV29-1	TRBJ2-3	TRBD2	.	CSVEGELAATDTQYF	TGCAGCGTTGAAGGTGAACTAGCGGCCACAGATACGCAGTATTTT
TRBV11-3	TRBJ2-1	TRBD2	.	CISSQEAGGGKEQFF	TGTATCAGCAGCCAGGAAGCGGGAGGTGGCAAGGAGCAGTTCTTC
TRBV6-1	TRBJ2-1	.	.	CANSTGFEQLF	TGTGCCAACAGCACAGGGTTCGAGCAGCTCTTC
TRBV29-1	TRBJ1-1	.	once	CSVYRCPTEAFF	TGCAGCGTTTACAGGTGCCCCACTGAAGCTTTCTTT
TRBV6-5	TRBJ2-7	.	once	CASGYSVGLSYEQYF	TGTGCCAGCGGTTACTCGGTGGGTCTCTCCTACGAGCAGTACTTC
TRBV20-1	TRBJ2-1	TRBD2	.	CSARRGLVGLNEQFF	TGCAGTGCCCGCAGAGGACTAGTGGGACTCAATGAGCAGTTCTTC
TRBV6-5	TRBJ1-5	.	many	CASSRTVGSNQPQHF	TGTGCCAGCAGCCGTACAGTTGGTAGCAATCAGCCCCAGCATTTT
TRBV4-2	TRBJ2-7	TRBD1	.	CASGSTGDRDEQYF	TGTGCCAGCGGCTCGACAGGGGATAGGGACGAGCAGTACTTC
TRBV24-1	TRBJ2-7	TRBD1	many	CATSDSDRGRFCYEQYF	TGTGCCACCAGTGATTCGGACAGGGGAAGGTTTTGCTACGAGCAGTACTTC
TRBV28	TRBJ2-5	TRBD1	.	CTSSFQGAQTEVTQYF	TGTACCAGTAGTTTTCAGGGGGCCCAAACGGAAGTGACCCAGTACTTC
TRBV29-1	TRBJ1-3	.	.	CSGQVRNTIYF	TGCAGCGGTCAGGTCCGAAACACCATATATTTT
TRBV4-1	TRBJ2-7	.	few	CASSQSGVGWEQYF	TGCGCCAGCAGCCAAAGCGGCGTAGGGTGGGAGCAGTACTTC
TRBV7-8	TRBJ2-4	.	.	CASSLVTSRVSIQYF	TGTGCCAGCAGCTTAGTTACTAGCAGGGTAAGCATTCAGTACTTC
TRBV29-1	TRBJ1-1	.	.	CSVGGGPAFF	TGCAGTGTTGGGGGAGGACCAGCTTTCTTT
TRBV10-3	TRBJ1-1	.	.	CAISSQGQGNTEALF	TGTGCCATCAGTAGTCAGGGCCAGGGGAACACTGAAGCTCTCTTT
TRBV20-1	TRBJ1-2	.	.	CSDGTGSNYGYTF	TGCAGTGATGGAACAGGGTCTAACTATGGCTACACCTTC
TRBV29-1	TRBJ2-7	.	.	CSVVGHEQCF	TGCAGCGTTGTAGGGCACGAGCAGTGCTTC
TRBV20-1	TRBJ2-1	TRBD2	.	CCTKDQRTSYEQFF	TGCTGTACTAAAGATCAACGGACTAGCTATGAGCAGTTCTTC
TRBV14	TRBJ2-7	.	.	CVSRQGYYEQYF	TGTGTCAGCAGGCAAGGTTACTACGAGCAGTACTTC
TRBV6-5	TRBJ2-7	.	.	CASRSRGNEQYF	TGTGCTAGCAGATCCAGGGGAAACGAGCAGTACTTC
TRBV5-4	TRBJ2-3	TRBD2	once	CANSPIEREPGDMQYF	TGTGCCAACAGTCCTATCGAGCGGGAGCCCGGAGATATGCAGTATTTT
TRBV5-6	TRBJ2-5	.	.	CASSLAIQEETQYF	TGTGCCAGCAGCTTGGCCATCCAAGAAGAGACCCAGTACTTC
TRBV29-1	TRBJ2-3	.	.	CGVGERVADMHYF	TGCGGCGTCGGAGAGCGGGTTGCAGATATGCATTATTTT
TRBV20-1	TRBJ1-5	.	.	CSARSFQGFSNNQPQHF	TGCAGTGCTAGAAGTTTCCAGGGGTTCAGTAACAATCAGCCCCAGCATTTT
TRBV29-1	TRBJ2-6	TRBD2	.	CSVDQGVAGAGANVLTF	TGCAGCGTGGATCAAGGCGTTGCGGGGGCTGGGGCCAACGTCCTGACTTTC
TRBV20-1	TRBJ1-1	.	.	CNARDNQATMNTEAFF	TGCAATGCTAGAGATAACCAGGCCACCATGAATACTGAAGCTTTCTTT
TRBV6-5	TRBJ2-7	.	.	CACSRAAFSYEQYF	TGTGCCTGCAGTAGGGCCGCCTTCTCCTACGAACAGTACTTC
TRBV6-6	TRBJ2-2	.	once	CTSSYLSANTGELFF	TGTACCAGCAGTTACTTATCAGCGAACACCGGGGAGCTGTTTTTT
TRBV6-5	TRBJ2-7	TRBD1	.	CASSYEQGRAYEQHF	TGTGCCAGCAGTTACGAACAGGGGCGCGCCTACGAGCAGCACTTC
TRBV4-2	TRBJ2-3	TRBD2	.	CASSHGGTSGTDMQYF	TGTGCCAGCAGCCATGGAGGCACTAGCGGCACAGACATGCAGTATTTT
TRBV11-1	TRBJ2-5	.	.	CASTKDKYQETQYF	TGTGCCAGCACTAAAGACAAGTACCAAGAGACCCAGTACTTC
TRBV4-1	TRBJ2-3	.	.	CASCPSGQRTDTQYF	TGCGCCAGCTGCCCGTCGGGGCAGAGGACAGATACGCAGTATTTT
TRBV2	TRBJ2-1	.	.	CASNKRTVYNEQFF	TGTGCCAGCAATAAAAGGACAGTATACAATGAGCAGTTCTTC